A single sample gave rise to the 27 T cell receptor beta chains below, sequenced in a study of T cells after posttransplantation cyclophosphamide. Generated by immunoSEQ multiplex PCR, the TCRdb table keeps only in-frame clones and is missing some. The sample includes about 24,000 clones, roughly 83% of them seen just once. Input material: PBMCs. These receptors were collected from a woman aged 55-69 years with a blood cancer, CMV-positive, and with a related stem cell donor.

The chain is built from TRBV6-1 and TRBJ1-4, with 8 bases lining up with TRBD1. Per the germline V gene, CDR1 is MNHNS and CDR2 is SASEGT. V was clipped by 7 bases and J by 7 bases; unmatched bases: 2. CDR3 size: 12 residues. The CDR3: CASNRGAEKLFF. The CDR3 DNA reads TGTGCCAGCAACAGGGGGGCTGAAAAACTGTTTTTT.

The chain joins TRBV18 to TRBJ1-1; D remains ambiguous. This CDR3 contains 14 residues. From germline, CDR1 is KGHSH and CDR2 LQKENI. Trimming cost V 3 bases and J 4 bases, with 12 bases left between them. CDR3 sequence: CASSPSLGSTEAFF. The CDR3 DNA is TGTGCCAGCTCACCGTCGTTGGGCAGCACTGAAGCTTTCTTT.

The gene calls are TRBV6-1 and TRBJ1-5; no definite D call. The V gene lost 1 base and the J gene lost 2 bases, with 3 bases spanning the gap. CDR1 is MNHNS, CDR2 SASEGT, per germline. The CDR3 has 13 amino acids. CDR3 sequence reads: CASSEVGNQPQHF. The CDR3, as DNA: TGTGCCAGCAGTGAAGTCGGCAATCAGCCCCAGCATTTT.

The genes are TRBV6-1 and TRBJ2-7, with D maybe TRBD1 (7 bases). This CDR3 spans 16 amino acids. V was trimmed by 4 bases and J by 0 bases, leaving 16 bases between them. Per germline, CDR1 MNHNS and CDR2 SASEGT. The DNA for the CDR3 is TGTGCCAGCAGTGCCCGGACAGGAGGGAGCTCCTACGAGCAGTACTTC. Translated: CASSARTGGSSYEQYF.

The chain is built from TRBV6-5 and TRBJ2-5; no clear D gene. The CDR3 is made up of 13 amino acids. Germline assignment: CDR1 MNHEY and CDR2 SVGAGI. V gave up 0 bases and J gave up 2 bases, with 4 bases separating them. The CDR3 sequence: CASSYSPQETQYF. The CDR3 DNA reads as TGTGCCAGCAGTTACTCCCCGCAAGAGACCCAGTACTTC.

CDR3 DNA: TGTGCCAGCAGCCGCAAGACTAGCGGGACGGCTAGTGAGCAGTTCTTC. Translating gives CASSRKTSGTASEQFF. This chain uses TRBV7-2 with TRBJ2-1; 11 bases map to TRBD2. Losses at the gene ends were 5 bases for V and 9 bases for J; bases not matched to a gene: 12. Germline CDR1 is SGHTA and CDR2 is FQGNSA. The CDR3 contains 16 residues.

The rearrangement joins TRBV5-6 to TRBJ2-3; TRBD1 aligns across 8 bases. The CDR3 spans 13 residues. Losses at the gene ends were 4 bases for V and 4 bases for J; bases not matched to a gene: 2. Per germline, CDR1 SGHDT and CDR2 YYEEEE. This CDR3 is CASSPGGADTQYF. The DNA of the CDR3 is TGTGCCAGCAGCCCAGGGGGCGCAGATACGCAGTATTTT. The whole variable domain, filled in from reference TRBV5-6 and TRBJ2-3, reads DAGVTQSPTHLIKTRGQQVTLRCSPKSGHDTVSWYQQALGQGPQFIFQYYEEEERQRGNFPDRFSGHQFPNYSSELNVNALLLGDSALYLCASSPGGADTQYFGPGTRLTVL.

The chain recombines TRBV9 with TRBJ2-7; 8 bases are a match to TRBD1. Per germline, CDR1 SGDLS and CDR2 YYNGEE. The CDR3 has 15 residues. After removal of 0 bases from V and 0 bases from J, the junction contained 2 bases not matched to a gene. CDR3: CASSVDGTGSYEQYF. The CDR3 bases are TGTGCCAGCAGCGTAGATGGGACAGGCTCCTACGAGCAGTACTTC.

The chain has TRBV25-1 and TRBJ2-1, with D maybe TRBD2 (5 bases). CDR1 is MGHDK, CDR2 SYGVNS, per germline. The CDR3 covers 14 residues. The V and J ends lost 3 bases and 8 bases respectively, with 14 bases between them. The CDR3 DNA sequence: TGTGCCAGCAGTGACCACGGGATTAGGGATGAGCAGTTCTTC. Protein: CASSDHGIRDEQFF.

The chain couples TRBV18 to TRBJ1-1, with D unclear. This CDR3 region has 13 residues. Germline V gene sequence: CDR1 KGHSH, CDR2 LQKENI. Trimming stripped 4 bases from V and 4 bases from J, with 10 bases between. Written as DNA, the CDR3 is TGTGCCAGCTCACAGGTGGGGAGCACTGAAGCTTTCTTT. Amino acids: CASSQVGSTEAFF.

V gene TRBV6-1 combines with J gene TRBJ2-5, with 9 bases fitting TRBD1. Germline CDR1 MNHNS, CDR2 SASEGT. With 7 bases clipped from V and 5 bases from J, the junction kept 5 bases outside the gene matches. This CDR3 contains 13 residues. The CDR3 here is CASNRQGGETQYF. The CDR3 DNA sequence: TGTGCCAGCAACCGACAGGGGGGGGAGACCCAGTACTTC.

This chain joins TRBV7-8 and TRBJ2-5, with 8 bases aligning to TRBD2. Trimming took 5 bases from V and 2 from J; bases not matched to a gene: 13. Germline lookup yields CDR1 SGHVS and CDR2 FQNEAQ. The CDR3 loop spans 17 amino acids. The CDR3 sequence: CASSPAPSGSVQETQYF. CDR3 sequence (DNA): TGTGCCAGCAGCCCCGCCCCCAGCGGGAGCGTACAAGAGACCCAGTACTTC.

The J gene is TRBJ2-1, the V gene TRBV7-9; 7 nucleotides agree with TRBD2. This CDR3 has 14 residues. V gave up 3 bases and J gave up 4 bases; unmatched junction bases: 3. Germline V gene data show CDR1 as SEHNR and CDR2 as FQNEAQ (reference sequence). The CDR3 loop is CASSFWEGYNEQFF. CDR3 in DNA: TGTGCCAGCAGCTTTTGGGAGGGGTACAATGAGCAGTTCTTC.

The rearrangement links TRBV6-1 to TRBJ2-1; the match to TRBD2 covers 9 bases. In germline, CDR1 is MNHNS, CDR2 SASEGT. Germline trimming cut 0 bases from V and 6 bases from J; bases unmatched to any gene: 21. CDR3 length equals 21 residues. CDR3 protein: CASSEASLREGRGRKRNEQFF. In nucleotides, the CDR3 is TGTGCCAGCAGTGAAGCGTCGTTGCGGGAGGGCCGGGGAAGGAAGCGCAATGAGCAGTTCTTC.

The V and J genes are TRBV1 and TRBJ2-7; the D call of TRBD2 is as the table states it, not checked on the DNA. TRBV1 is described as a pseudogene. This CDR3 has 17 amino acids. This CDR3 reads CTSSQESEREGDREQYF. CDR3 nucleotide sequence: TGCACCAGCAGCCAAGAAAGTGAGAGGGAGGGCGATCGGGAGCAGTACTTC.

V usage is TRBV6-5 and J usage is TRBJ1-1; weak D call: TRBD1 (5 bases). CDR3 length: 11 amino acids. The germline CDR1 and CDR2 sequences are MNHEY and SVGAGI. Trimming took 8 bases from V and 7 from J, leaving 11 bases between them. The CDR3: CASRRVGEAFF. DNA for the CDR3: TGTGCCAGCCGCAGGGTGGGTGAAGCTTTCTTT.

This clone has more than one count but fewer than ten. The rearrangement uses TRBV11-2 and TRBJ1-1; tentative D call: TRBD1 (6 bases). Germline CDR1 reads SGHAT; CDR2 reads FQNNGV. The V end was cut by 5 bases, the J end by 1 base, with 11 bases between. The CDR3 contains 14 residues. The CDR3 reads CASSDRRTNTEAFF. The CDR3 DNA reads TGTGCCAGCAGCGACAGGCGTACGAACACTGAAGCTTTCTTT. Based on the CDR3 plus reference TRBV11-2 and TRBJ1-1, the full variable domain is EAGVAQSPRYKIIEKRQSVAFWCNPISGHATLYWYQQILGQGPKLLIQFQNNGVVDDSQLPKDRFSAERLKGVDSTLKIQPAKLEDSAVYLCASSDRRTNTEAFFGQGTRLTVV.

V is TRBV11-2 and J is TRBJ2-7, with TRBD1 matching over 9 bases. Germline V gene sequence: CDR1 SGHAT, CDR2 FQNNGV. The CDR3 totals 17 residues. V gave up 3 bases and J gave up 3 bases; unmatched junction bases: 12. The CDR3 here is CASSFRGGQGRIYEQYF. The CDR3, as DNA: TGTGCCAGCAGCTTCAGGGGGGGACAGGGAAGGATCTACGAGCAGTACTTC.

This sequence joins TRBV29-1 and TRBJ2-5; D may be TRBD2 (5 bases). Germline assignment: CDR1 SQVTM and CDR2 ANQGSEA. CDR3 size: 12 residues. V dropped 4 bases and J dropped 5 bases, with 11 bases sitting between them. CDR3 in amino acids: CSVAGSSETQYF. The CDR3 nucleotides are TGCAGCGTTGCGGGGTCTAGCGAGACCCAGTACTTC.

The chain carries TRBV10-3 and TRBJ2-7; TRBD1 matches at 8 bases. Trimming took 6 bases from V and 13 from J; bases not matched to a gene: 8. The V gene's germline CDR1 is ENHRY and CDR2 SYGVKD. This CDR3 is built from 11 residues. The CDR3 reads CAIRTGVLVYF. CDR3 sequence (DNA): TGTGCCATCAGGACAGGGGTCCTGGTTTACTTC.

The rearrangement uses TRBV5-4 and TRBJ2-3; D perhaps matches TRBD1 (5 bases). Between the trimmed V and J ends, which lost 2 bases and 4 bases, there was a span of 14 bases. Germline V gene sequence: CDR1 SGHNT, CDR2 YYREEE (reference sequence). CDR3 length: 15 amino acids. The CDR3 spells CASSFRQPGADTQYF. The CDR3, as DNA: TGTGCCAGCAGCTTTAGACAGCCTGGCGCAGATACGCAGTATTTT.

The gene calls are TRBV29-1 and TRBJ1-1; 8 nucleotides agree with TRBD1. From germline, CDR1 is SQVTM and CDR2 ANQGSEA. J lost 0 bases, V lost 7 bases, and 4 bases had no gene match. The CDR3 runs to 13 residues. The CDR3 DNA follows: TGCAGCGCCCGACAGGGGCTGAACACTGAAGCTTTCTTT. Protein: CSARQGLNTEAFF.

The chain combines TRBV6-5 with TRBJ2-3, with D unclear. The CDR3 consists of 14 residues. V lost 6 bases and J lost 0, with 10 bases in between. Looked up from germline, CDR1 is MNHEY and CDR2 is SVGAGI. CDR3 amino acids: CASRPRPSTDTQYF. The DNA of the CDR3 is TGTGCCAGCAGGCCTAGGCCTAGCACAGATACGCAGTATTTT.

This clone came up once. The V call is TRBV18, the J call TRBJ1-2, with D unclear. The V gene's germline CDR1 is KGHSH and CDR2 LQKENI. The V end was cut by 3 bases, the J end by 9 bases, with 14 bases between. CDR3 length: 13 amino acids. This chain's CDR3 is CASSPRQALSYTF. CDR3 bases: TGTGCCAGCTCACCCCGTCAGGCTTTAAGCTACACCTTC.

The V gene is TRBV4-2, the J gene TRBJ2-3, with TRBD2 matching over 8 bases. Trimming removed 0 bases from V and 2 bases from J; junction bases left unmatched: 7. The V gene's germline CDR1 is LGHNA and CDR2 YNFKEQ. CDR3 size: 17 residues. DNA for the CDR3: TGTGCCAGCAGCCAAGATGAGGTAGCGGGGTACACAGATACGCAGTATTTT. Translation gives CASSQDEVAGYTDTQYF.

The V and J genes are TRBV5-4 and TRBJ2-5; weak D call: TRBD1 (5 bases). The CDR3 covers 12 residues. Trimming left V 2 bases short and J 3 bases short, with 5 bases between. CDR1 is SGHNT and CDR2 is YYREEE in the germline V gene (reference sequence). CDR3 DNA: TGTGCCAGCAGCTTCAGGGAAGAGACCCAGTACTTC. This codes for CASSFREETQYF.

The CDR3: CASSYSTGVRTEAFF. As DNA, the CDR3 is TGTGCCAGCAGTTATTCGACAGGGGTGAGGACTGAAGCTTTCTTT. The V call is TRBV6-5, the J call TRBJ1-1; 8 positions match TRBD1. Germline V gene data show CDR1 as MNHEY and CDR2 as SVGAGI. V trimming: 3 bases; J trimming: 5 bases; junction bases outside the gene matches: 8. This CDR3 has 15 residues.